This T cell receptor beta chain was documented in a study of blood T cell repertoires in COVID-19. Turning to the study itself: The study drew acute and convalescent COVID-19 samples from the United States, Italy and Spain. From T cells, B-cell-depleted T cells, or PBMCs came the material, which was cDNA or gDNA.

This clone was counted a few times. Authors' data handling: How many nucleated cells were present was estimated from reference gene primer amplification. TCRdb's copy holds only in-frame clones and misses some; the assay was immunoSEQ multiplex PCR. The V and J calls and the clone size are those of that table, but D and trimming were determined from the DNA. The sample lists some 300,000 clones, about 88% occurring once. The CDR3 contains 15 residues. Germline V CDR1 and CDR2: LGHNA, YNFKEQ. V dropped 2 bases and J dropped 4; count of bases not matched to a gene: 6. Sequenced sample: peripheral blood. This receptor was obtained from a man between 65 and 85 years old with acute or convalescent COVID-19. This sequence joins TRBV4-2 and TRBJ2-5; TRBD2 matches at 8 bases. The CDR3: CASSQQTGGPETQYF. The CDR3 nucleotides read TGTGCCAGCAGCCAACAAACGGGAGGGCCAGAGACCCAGTACTTC.